Given below is one T cell receptor (beta chain) in context. TCRdb's table, derived via immunoSEQ multiplex PCR, lists solely in-frame clones and lacks some. There are tens of thousands of clones in the sample; approximately 86% occur only once, and roughly 15% lies in the top ten. Between the trimmed V and J ends, which lost 4 bases and 3 bases, there was a span of 14 bases. The germline CDR1 and CDR2 sequences are SGHRS and YFSETQ. This CDR3 has 14 residues. The data originate from a study of blood T cell repertoires in COVID-19. The wider study: Collection of acute and convalescent COVID-19 samples took place in the United States, Italy and Spain.

Sequenced: peripheral blood. This sequence originates from a human donor in a cohort sampled during active COVID-19. This chain connects TRBV5-1 to TRBJ2-7, with a possible D match to TRBD2 (6 bases). The CDR3 bases are TGCGCCAGCAGCCCCCGGGACTTAGTCTACGAGCAGTACTTC. Protein: CASSPRDLVYEQYF.